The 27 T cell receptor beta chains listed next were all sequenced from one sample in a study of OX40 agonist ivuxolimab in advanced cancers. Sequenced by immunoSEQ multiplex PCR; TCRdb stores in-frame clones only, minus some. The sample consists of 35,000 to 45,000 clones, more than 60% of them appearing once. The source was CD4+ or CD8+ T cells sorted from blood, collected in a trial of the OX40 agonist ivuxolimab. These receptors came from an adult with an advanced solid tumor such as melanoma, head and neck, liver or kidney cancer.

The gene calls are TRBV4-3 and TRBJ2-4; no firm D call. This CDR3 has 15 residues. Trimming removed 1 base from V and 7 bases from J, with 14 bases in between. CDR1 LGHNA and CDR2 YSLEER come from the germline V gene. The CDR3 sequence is CASSQVIGRVNIQYF. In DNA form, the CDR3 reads TGCGCCAGCAGCCAAGTGATCGGTAGGGTGAACATTCAGTACTTC.

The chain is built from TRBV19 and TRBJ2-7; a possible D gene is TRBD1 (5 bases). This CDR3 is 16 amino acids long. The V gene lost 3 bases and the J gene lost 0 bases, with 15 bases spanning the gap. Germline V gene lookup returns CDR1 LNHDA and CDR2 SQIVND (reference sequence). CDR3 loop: CASSIYGAVSSYEQYF. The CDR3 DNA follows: TGTGCCAGTAGTATTTATGGGGCAGTCAGCTCCTACGAGCAGTACTTC.

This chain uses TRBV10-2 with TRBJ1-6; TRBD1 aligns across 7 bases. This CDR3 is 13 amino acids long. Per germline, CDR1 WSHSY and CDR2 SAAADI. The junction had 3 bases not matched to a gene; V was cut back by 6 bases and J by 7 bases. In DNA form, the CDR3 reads TGCGCCAGCAGGGGACAGCAAAATTCACCCCTCCACTTT. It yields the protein CASRGQQNSPLHF.

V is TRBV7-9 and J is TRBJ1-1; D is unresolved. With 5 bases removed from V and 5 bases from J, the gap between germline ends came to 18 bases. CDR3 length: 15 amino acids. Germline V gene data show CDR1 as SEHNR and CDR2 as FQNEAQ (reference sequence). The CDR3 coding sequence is TGTGCCAGCAGCCCCCGATCGGGAGGGCTTACTGAAGCTTTCTTT. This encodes CASSPRSGGLTEAFF.

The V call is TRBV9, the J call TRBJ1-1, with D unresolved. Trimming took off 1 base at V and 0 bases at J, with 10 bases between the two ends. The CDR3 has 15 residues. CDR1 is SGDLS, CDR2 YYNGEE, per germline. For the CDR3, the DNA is TGTGCCAGCAGCGTAATATCGGGGATGAACACTGAAGCTTTCTTT. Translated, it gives CASSVISGMNTEAFF.

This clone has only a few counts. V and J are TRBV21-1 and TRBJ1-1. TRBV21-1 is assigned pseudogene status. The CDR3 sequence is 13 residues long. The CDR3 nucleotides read TGTGCCAGCAGCAAATCTGAGAACACTGAAGCTTTCTTT. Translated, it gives CASSKSENTEAFF.

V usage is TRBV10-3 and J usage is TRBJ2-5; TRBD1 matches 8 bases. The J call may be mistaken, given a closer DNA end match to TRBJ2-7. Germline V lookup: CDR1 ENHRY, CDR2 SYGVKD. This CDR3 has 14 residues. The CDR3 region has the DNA TGTGCCATCAGTCTAGGACAGGGACCCTACGAGCAGTACTTC. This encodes CAISLGQGPYEQYF.

The CDR3 region is CAISDSGQGKGNTIYF. The CDR3 DNA follows: TGTGCCATCAGTGATTCCGGACAGGGGAAAGGAAACACCATATATTTT. The chain has TRBV10-3 and TRBJ1-3; TRBD1 matches at 9 bases. The CDR3 loop spans 16 amino acids. V was clipped by 3 bases and J by 4 bases; unmatched bases: 7. The V gene's germline CDR1 is ENHRY and CDR2 SYGVKD.

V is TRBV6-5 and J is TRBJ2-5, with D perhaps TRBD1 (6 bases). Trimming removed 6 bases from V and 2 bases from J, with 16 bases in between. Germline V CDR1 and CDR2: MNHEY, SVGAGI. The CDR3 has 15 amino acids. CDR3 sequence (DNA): TGTGCCAGCAGGGCCCTGGGGACAAAACAAGAGACCCAGTACTTC. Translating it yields CASRALGTKQETQYF.

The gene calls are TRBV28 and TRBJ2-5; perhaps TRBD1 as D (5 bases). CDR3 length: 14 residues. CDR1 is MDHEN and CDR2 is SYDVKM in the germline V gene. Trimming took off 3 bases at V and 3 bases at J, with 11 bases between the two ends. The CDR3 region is CASSFHSREETQYF. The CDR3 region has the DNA TGTGCCAGCAGTTTCCATAGCAGGGAAGAGACCCAGTACTTC.

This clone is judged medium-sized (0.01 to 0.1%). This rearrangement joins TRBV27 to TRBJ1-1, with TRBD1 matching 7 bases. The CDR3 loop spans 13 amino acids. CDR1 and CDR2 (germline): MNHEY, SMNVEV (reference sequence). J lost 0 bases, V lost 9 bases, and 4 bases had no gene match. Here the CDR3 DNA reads TGTGCCAGTTCAGGGGGGTTGAACACTGAAGCTTTCTTT. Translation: CASSGGLNTEAFF.

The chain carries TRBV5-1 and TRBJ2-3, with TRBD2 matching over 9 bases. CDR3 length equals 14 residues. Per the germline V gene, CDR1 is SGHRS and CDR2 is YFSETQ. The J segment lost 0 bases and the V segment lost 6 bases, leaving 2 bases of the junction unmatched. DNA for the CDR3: TGCGCCAGCAACAGCGGGAGGAGCACAGATACGCAGTATTTT. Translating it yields CASNSGRSTDTQYF.

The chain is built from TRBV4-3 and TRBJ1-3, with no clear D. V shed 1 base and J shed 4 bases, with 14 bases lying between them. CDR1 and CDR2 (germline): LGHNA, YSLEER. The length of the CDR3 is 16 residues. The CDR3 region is CASSQVVQMKGNTIYF. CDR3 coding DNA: TGCGCCAGCAGCCAAGTGGTACAGATGAAAGGAAACACCATATATTTT.

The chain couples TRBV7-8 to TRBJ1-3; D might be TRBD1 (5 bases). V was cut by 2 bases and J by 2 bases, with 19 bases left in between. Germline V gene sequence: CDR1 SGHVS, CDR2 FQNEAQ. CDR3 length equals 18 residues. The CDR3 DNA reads TGTGCCAGCAGCTTACTAACCCTACAGGAAGCCCCTGGAAACACCATATATTTT. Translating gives CASSLLTLQEAPGNTIYF.

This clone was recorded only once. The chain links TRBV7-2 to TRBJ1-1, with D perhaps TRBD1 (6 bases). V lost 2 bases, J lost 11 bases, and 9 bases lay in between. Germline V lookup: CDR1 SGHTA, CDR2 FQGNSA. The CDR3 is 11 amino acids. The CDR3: CASSLHRVAFF. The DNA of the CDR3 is TGTGCCAGCAGCTTACACAGGGTTGCTTTCTTT.

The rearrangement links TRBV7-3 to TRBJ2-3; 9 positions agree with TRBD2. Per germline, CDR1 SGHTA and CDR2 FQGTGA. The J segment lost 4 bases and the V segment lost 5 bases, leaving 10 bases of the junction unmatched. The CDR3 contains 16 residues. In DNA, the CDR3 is TGTGCCAGCAGCCCGCGGGTAACTAGCGGGCCAGATACGCAGTATTTT. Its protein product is CASSPRVTSGPDTQYF.

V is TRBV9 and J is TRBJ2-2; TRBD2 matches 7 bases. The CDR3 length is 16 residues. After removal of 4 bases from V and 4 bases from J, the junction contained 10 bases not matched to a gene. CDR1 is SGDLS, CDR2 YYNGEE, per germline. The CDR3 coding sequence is TGTGCCAGCAGCCCAGTCGGGGGGTATGCCACCGGGGAGCTGTTTTTT. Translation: CASSPVGGYATGELFF.

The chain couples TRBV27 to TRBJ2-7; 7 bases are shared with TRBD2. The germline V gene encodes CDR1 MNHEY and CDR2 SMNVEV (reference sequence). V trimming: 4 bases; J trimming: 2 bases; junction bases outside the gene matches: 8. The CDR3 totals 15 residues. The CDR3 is CASSSPSSGPYEQYF. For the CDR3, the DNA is TGTGCCAGCAGTTCTCCCTCTAGCGGACCCTACGAGCAGTACTTC.

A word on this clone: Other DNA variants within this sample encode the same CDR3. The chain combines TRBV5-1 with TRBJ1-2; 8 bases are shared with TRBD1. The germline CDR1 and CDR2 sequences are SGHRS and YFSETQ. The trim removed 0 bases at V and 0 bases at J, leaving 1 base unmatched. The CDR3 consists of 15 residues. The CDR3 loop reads CASSLATGANYGYTF. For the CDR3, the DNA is TGCGCCAGCAGCTTGGCGACAGGGGCTAACTATGGCTACACCTTC.

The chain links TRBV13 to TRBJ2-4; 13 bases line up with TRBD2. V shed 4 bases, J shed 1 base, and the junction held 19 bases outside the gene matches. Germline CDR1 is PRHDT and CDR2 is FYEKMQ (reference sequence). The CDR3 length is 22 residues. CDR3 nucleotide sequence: TGTGCCAGCAGCTCCCTCAGGCCCCAACTAGCGGGAGGGCCCGAGGCCAAAAACATTCAGTACTTC. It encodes CASSSLRPQLAGGPEAKNIQYF.

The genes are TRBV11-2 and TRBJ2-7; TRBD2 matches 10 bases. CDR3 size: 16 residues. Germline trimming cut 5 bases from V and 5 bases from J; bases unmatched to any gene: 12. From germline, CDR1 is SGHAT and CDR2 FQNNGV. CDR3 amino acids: CASSLLSGRAGHEQYF. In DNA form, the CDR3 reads TGTGCCAGCAGCCTACTAAGCGGGAGGGCCGGCCACGAGCAGTACTTC.

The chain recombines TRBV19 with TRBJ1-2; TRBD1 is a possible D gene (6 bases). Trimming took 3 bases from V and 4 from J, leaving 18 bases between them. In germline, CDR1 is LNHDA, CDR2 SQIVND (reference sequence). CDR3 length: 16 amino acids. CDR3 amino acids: CASSMGPRGGGYGYTF. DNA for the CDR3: TGTGCCAGTAGTATGGGGCCCCGCGGAGGGGGCTATGGCTACACCTTC.

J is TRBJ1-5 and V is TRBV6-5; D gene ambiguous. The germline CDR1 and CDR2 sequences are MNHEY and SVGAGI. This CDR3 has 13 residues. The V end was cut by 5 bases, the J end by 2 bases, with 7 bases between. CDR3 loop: CASSDWGNQPQHF. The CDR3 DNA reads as TGTGCCAGCAGTGACTGGGGCAATCAGCCCCAGCATTTT.

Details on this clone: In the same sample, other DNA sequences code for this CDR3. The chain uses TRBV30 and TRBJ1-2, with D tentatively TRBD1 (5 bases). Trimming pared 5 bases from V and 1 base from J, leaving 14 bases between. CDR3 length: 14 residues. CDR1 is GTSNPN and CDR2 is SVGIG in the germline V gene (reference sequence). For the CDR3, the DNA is TGTGCCTGGGGATGGGGGAGAAGTAACTATGGCTACACCTTC. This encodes CAWGWGRSNYGYTF.

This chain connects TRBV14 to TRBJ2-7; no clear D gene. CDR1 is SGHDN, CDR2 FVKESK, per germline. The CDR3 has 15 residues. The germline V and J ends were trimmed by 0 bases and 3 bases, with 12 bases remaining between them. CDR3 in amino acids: CASSQDTVFNYEQYF. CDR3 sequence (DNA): TGTGCCAGCAGCCAAGACACAGTCTTCAACTACGAGCAGTACTTC.

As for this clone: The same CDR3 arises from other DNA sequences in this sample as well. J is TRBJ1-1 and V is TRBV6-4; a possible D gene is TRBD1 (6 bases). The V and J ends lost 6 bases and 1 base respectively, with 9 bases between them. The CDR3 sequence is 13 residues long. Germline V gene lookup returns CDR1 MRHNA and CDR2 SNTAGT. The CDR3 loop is CASRTQGNTEAFF. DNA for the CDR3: TGTGCCAGCAGAACACAGGGGAACACTGAAGCTTTCTTT.

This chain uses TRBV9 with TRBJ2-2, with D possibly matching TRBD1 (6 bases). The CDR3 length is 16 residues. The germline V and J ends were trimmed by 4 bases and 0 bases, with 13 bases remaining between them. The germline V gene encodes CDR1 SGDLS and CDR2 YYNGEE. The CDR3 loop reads CASSRTGNPNTGELFF. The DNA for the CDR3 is TGTGCCAGCAGCAGAACAGGGAATCCGAACACCGGGGAGCTGTTTTTT.